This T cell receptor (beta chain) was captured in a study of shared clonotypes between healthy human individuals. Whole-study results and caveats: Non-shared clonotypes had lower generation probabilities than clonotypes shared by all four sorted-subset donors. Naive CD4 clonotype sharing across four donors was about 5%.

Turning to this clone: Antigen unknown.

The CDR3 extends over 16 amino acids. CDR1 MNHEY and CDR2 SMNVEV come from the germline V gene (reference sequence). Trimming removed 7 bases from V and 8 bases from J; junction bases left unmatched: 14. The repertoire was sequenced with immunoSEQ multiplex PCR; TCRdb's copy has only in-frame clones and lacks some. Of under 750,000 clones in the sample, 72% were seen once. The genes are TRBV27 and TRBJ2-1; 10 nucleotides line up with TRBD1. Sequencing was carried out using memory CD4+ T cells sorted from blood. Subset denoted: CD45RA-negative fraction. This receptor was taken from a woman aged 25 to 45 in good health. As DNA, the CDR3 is TGTGCCAGCACCCAAACCGGGACAGGGGTGATCGATGAGCAGTTCTTC. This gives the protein CASTQTGTGVIDEQFF.